These T cell receptor beta chains were read from a single sample in a study of T cells in Graves' hyperthyroidism and ophthalmopathy. Via MiXCR, TCRdb re-called the multiplex PCR reads, giving one row per CDR3 protein. The table includes approximately 150,000 distinct CDR3 sequences, about a tenth detected once. The material sequenced was blood. These receptors came from a woman aged 18 to 35 with Graves' hyperthyroidism that later progressed to Graves' ophthalmopathy. Both conserved end residues are trimmed from each CDR3.

cdr3_length	v_call	j_call	cdr3_aa
12	TRBV30	TRBJ1-1	AWRLAGLNTEAF
13	TRBV3-1	TRBJ2-2	ASSGLQGAPGELF
12	TRBV2	TRBJ2-7	ASSATSGGYEQY
13	TRBV11-2	TRBJ2-3	ASRYLAASTDTQY
12	TRBV5-1	TRBJ2-5	ASSLAQGLETQY
14	TRBV12-3/TRBV12-4	TRBJ2-7	ASSYVPRSASYEQY
13	TRBV2	TRBJ2-1	ASSDFGQGVNEQF
13	TRBV2	TRBJ1-4	ASGAGDATNEKLF
12	TRBV2	TRBJ2-1	ASSSTGTRDEQF
14	TRBV11-2	TRBJ2-5	ASSLDLAGGGETQY
13	TRBV19	TRBJ2-7	ASSISPGGEYEQY
14	TRBV3-1	TRBJ2-1	ASSPGWRESYNEQF
10	TRBV10-2	TRBJ1-5	ASSAGNLPQH
10	TRBV10-2	TRBJ1-1	ASSDQASEAF
15	TRBV27	TRBJ1-2	ASSPRRAPFRWDGYT
11	TRBV29-1	TRBJ2-2	SVDYTNTGELF
14	TRBV28	TRBJ1-1	ASSLGTPGVGTEAF
12	TRBV6-1	TRBJ2-5	ASSLSGPQETQY
13	TRBV20-1	TRBJ1-5	SARGTGGLGQPQH
13	TRBV19	TRBJ2-7	ASSILGAEGYEQY
9	TRBV2	TRBJ2-7	ASSREYEQY
15	TRBV4-1	TRBJ2-1	ASSQGRSGQAFNEQF
12	TRBV19	TRBJ1-1	ASSPRTVNTEAF
13	TRBV2	TRBJ1-2	ASSGELTRKYGYT
12	TRBV7-9	TRBJ1-1	ASSPRLTNTEAF
11	TRBV28	TRBJ2-4	ASSYPRNDIQY
12	TRBV7-9	TRBJ2-7	ASSLEGRSYEQY
13	TRBV3-1	TRBJ1-2	ASSSRDRGFYGYT
13	TRBV18	TRBJ1-5	ASSRSDRGVMTQH
11	TRBV30	TRBJ1-4	ALRHRPNEKLF
14	TRBV5-5	TRBJ1-5	ASSPGIQGAGQPQH
12	TRBV7-8	TRBJ2-7	ASSPREGHHEQY
14	TRBV11-1	TRBJ2-3	ASSPTQGELSDTQY
11	TRBV11-3	TRBJ2-1	ASSQPPRDEQF
14	TRBV6-1	TRBJ2-3	ASSRFSGSSTDTQY
14	TRBV5-6	TRBJ2-6	ASSWGRVSGANVLT
15	TRBV4-2	TRBJ2-1	ASSQRDRRTSYNEQF
12	TRBV6-1	TRBJ1-2	ASSRTGVMGGYT
13	TRBV16	TRBJ1-2	ASSQSEQGAEGYT
9	TRBV18	TRBJ2-5	ASSPGETQY
15	TRBV9	TRBJ1-5	ASINQMGQGCNQPQH
15	TRBV4-2	TRBJ2-1	ASSLGLAGGPYNEQF
13	TRBV6-1	TRBJ2-2	ASRTSGRAAGELF
13	TRBV6-2/TRBV6-3	TRBJ2-2	ASSYVRPNTGELF
15	TRBV6-1	TRBJ2-1	ASSRRTLAGPHNEQF
13	TRBV30	TRBJ1-6	AWSSGPPVHSPLH
11	TRBV2	TRBJ2-1	ASSVGRSNEQF
14	TRBV19	TRBJ2-3	ASSRSGGGDTDTQY
12	TRBV20-1	TRBJ2-2	SARLAGESGELF
15	TRBV6-1	TRBJ2-1	ASSPRTSGSSYNEQF
10	TRBV7-9	TRBJ1-3	ASSLEGDTIY
13	TRBV13	TRBJ2-5	ASSLSLQGLETQY
12	TRBV7-9	TRBJ2-1	ASSPGQLYNEQF
14	TRBV14	TRBJ1-1	ASTQSGGNMNTEAF
11	TRBV27	TRBJ2-1	ASSLFIYNEQF
11	TRBV7-3	TRBJ1-1	ASSYSRGTEAF
10	TRBV4-2	TRBJ2-1	ASSQSYNEQF
13	TRBV5-1	TRBJ2-5	ASSPLKGGWETQY
13	TRBV9	TRBJ1-4	ASSAQGVSNEKLF